This is a list of T cell receptor beta chains from one sample in a study of cytomegalovirus exposure and HLA in healthy donors. This table comes from immunoSEQ multiplex PCR, and its TCRdb copy is limited to in-frame clones, with some not included. The sample has tens of thousands of clones, 80% to 90% seen once. Specimen: PBMCs. These receptors originate from a woman aged 25-40 years in good health and CMV-seronegative. CDR3s include the opening cysteine and the closing phenylalanine or tryptophan. Each record gives: clone size, J gene, D gene, CDR3 length, V gene, CDR3 protein, CDR3 DNA. A D gene is named only where the DNA matches it firmly. Size values are once, few and many counts, or a class for expanded clones, and some rows have none.

abundance: -; j_gene: TRBJ1-1; d_gene: -; len: 13; v_gene: TRBV19; CDR3aa: CASSVRLNTEAFF; CDR3nt: TGTGCCAGTAGTGTGCGTTTGAACACTGAAGCTTTCTTT
abundance: once; j_gene: TRBJ2-4; d_gene: -; len: 14; v_gene: TRBV28; CDR3aa: CASREGGAKNIQYF; CDR3nt: TGTGCCAGCAGGGAGGGGGGGGCCAAAAACATTCAGTACTTC
abundance: once; j_gene: TRBJ2-2; d_gene: -; len: 17; v_gene: TRBV11-3; CDR3aa: CASSLDLLAVPTGELFF; CDR3nt: TGTGCCAGCAGCTTAGACCTACTAGCCGTGCCCACCGGGGAGCTGTTTTTT
abundance: -; j_gene: TRBJ2-6; d_gene: -; len: 14; v_gene: TRBV19; CDR3aa: CASSTRAGANVLTF; CDR3nt: TGTGCCAGTAGTACCCGGGCTGGGGCCAACGTCCTGACTTTC
abundance: -; j_gene: TRBJ1-2; d_gene: TRBD1; len: 14; v_gene: TRBV5-1; CDR3aa: CASSRGQGYYGYTF; CDR3nt: TGCGCCAGCAGCAGAGGACAGGGGTACTATGGCTACACCTTC
abundance: -; j_gene: TRBJ2-2; d_gene: -; len: 13; v_gene: TRBV2; CDR3aa: CASRTGYIGELFF; CDR3nt: TGTGCCAGCAGAACAGGGTATATCGGGGAGCTGTTTTTT
abundance: -; j_gene: TRBJ2-1; d_gene: TRBD2; len: 16; v_gene: TRBV5-1; CDR3aa: CASSLLLAGVNNEQFF; CDR3nt: TGCGCCAGCAGCTTGTTACTAGCGGGGGTCAACAATGAGCAGTTCTTC
abundance: medium-sized; j_gene: TRBJ2-2; d_gene: -; len: 16; v_gene: TRBV10-1; CDR3aa: CASSGSNAGNTGELFF; CDR3nt: TGCGCCAGCAGTGGCTCCAATGCAGGGAACACCGGGGAGCTGTTTTTT
abundance: -; j_gene: TRBJ2-3; d_gene: TRBD2; len: 16; v_gene: TRBV4-3; CDR3aa: CASSRTSGGYTDTQYF; CDR3nt: TGCGCCAGCAGCCGGACTAGCGGGGGATACACAGATACGCAGTATTTT
abundance: -; j_gene: TRBJ1-5; d_gene: -; len: 13; v_gene: TRBV19; CDR3aa: CASSIDMGSPQHF; CDR3nt: TGTGCCAGTAGTATAGATATGGGGAGCCCCCAGCATTTT
abundance: -; j_gene: TRBJ2-1; d_gene: -; len: 14; v_gene: TRBV11-3; CDR3aa: CASSLGQPYNEQFF; CDR3nt: TGTGCCAGCAGCCTAGGACAGCCCTACAATGAGCAGTTCTTC
abundance: -; j_gene: TRBJ2-5; d_gene: -; len: 15; v_gene: TRBV2; CDR3aa: CASSQSGRYQETQYF; CDR3nt: TGTGCCAGCAGTCAAAGCGGACGGTACCAAGAGACCCAGTACTTC
abundance: -; j_gene: TRBJ2-7; d_gene: -; len: 13; v_gene: TRBV11-3; CDR3aa: CASKGQKPYEQYF; CDR3nt: TGTGCCAGCAAAGGACAGAAGCCCTACGAGCAGTACTTC
abundance: -; j_gene: TRBJ1-5; d_gene: -; len: 15; v_gene: TRBV19; CDR3aa: CASADQGVSNQPQHF; CDR3nt: TGTGCCAGCGCGGACCAAGGGGTGAGCAATCAGCCCCAGCATTTT
abundance: few; j_gene: TRBJ2-3; d_gene: -; len: 15; v_gene: TRBV4-3; CDR3aa: CASSHSRVGTDTQYF; CDR3nt: TGCGCCAGCAGCCACTCGAGGGTCGGCACAGATACGCAGTATTTT
abundance: -; j_gene: TRBJ1-6; d_gene: TRBD1; len: 16; v_gene: TRBV19; CDR3aa: CASSIRPGGSGSPLHF; CDR3nt: TGTGCCAGTAGTATACGCCCAGGGGGCAGCGGTTCACCCCTCCACTTT
abundance: -; j_gene: TRBJ1-1; d_gene: TRBD1; len: 16; v_gene: TRBV2; CDR3aa: CASSEWGDRPGTEAFF; CDR3nt: TGTGCCAGCAGTGAGTGGGGGGACAGGCCCGGCACTGAAGCTTTCTTT
abundance: -; j_gene: TRBJ1-3; d_gene: -; len: 16; v_gene: TRBV4-1; CDR3aa: CASSQDRSSARNTIYF; CDR3nt: TGCGCCAGCAGCCAAGATCGGTCCAGTGCTAGGAACACCATATATTTT
abundance: -; j_gene: TRBJ2-5; d_gene: -; len: 15; v_gene: TRBV29-1; CDR3aa: CSVEDALTLEETQYF; CDR3nt: TGCAGCGTTGAAGACGCTTTGACACTTGAAGAGACCCAGTACTTC
abundance: -; j_gene: TRBJ1-6; d_gene: -; len: 18; v_gene: TRBV21-1; CDR3aa: CASSKVVRTDHFSSPLHF; CDR3nt: TGTGCCAGCAGCAAAGTAGTCCGGACAGACCATTTTTCTTCACCCCTCCACTTT
abundance: -; j_gene: TRBJ1-1; d_gene: TRBD1; len: 14; v_gene: TRBV30; CDR3aa: CAWTEGAGDTEAFF; CDR3nt: TGTGCCTGGACGGAGGGGGCAGGGGACACTGAAGCTTTCTTT
abundance: -; j_gene: TRBJ2-7; d_gene: TRBD1; len: 15; v_gene: TRBV4-1; CDR3aa: CASSQGQGLSYEQYF; CDR3nt: TGCGCCAGCAGCCAAGGACAGGGTTTGTCCTACGAGCAGTACTTC
abundance: -; j_gene: TRBJ1-4; d_gene: TRBD1; len: 13; v_gene: TRBV19; CDR3aa: CASKGRGDEKLFF; CDR3nt: TGTGCCAGTAAAGGCAGGGGGGACGAAAAACTGTTTTTT
abundance: -; j_gene: TRBJ1-1; d_gene: -; len: 15; v_gene: TRBV10-2; CDR3aa: CASSESVSEGTEAFF; CDR3nt: TGCGCCAGCAGTGAGTCGGTTTCCGAGGGAACTGAAGCTTTCTTT
abundance: once; j_gene: TRBJ2-1; d_gene: TRBD1; len: 16; v_gene: TRBV7-9; CDR3aa: CASGSHDRGPYNEQFF; CDR3nt: TGTGCCAGCGGCAGCCATGACAGGGGGCCCTACAATGAGCAGTTCTTC
abundance: once; j_gene: TRBJ1-1; d_gene: -; len: 15; v_gene: TRBV19; CDR3aa: CASSKQATLNTEAFF; CDR3nt: TGTGCCAGTAGTAAGCAGGCGACATTGAACACTGAAGCTTTCTTT
abundance: -; j_gene: TRBJ1-1; d_gene: TRBD1; len: 14; v_gene: TRBV5-1; CDR3aa: CASSLDRVNTEAFF; CDR3nt: TGCGCCAGCAGCTTAGACAGGGTGAACACTGAAGCTTTCTTT
abundance: once; j_gene: TRBJ2-2; d_gene: TRBD2; len: 15; v_gene: TRBV5-5; CDR3aa: CASSPPGGASGELFF; CDR3nt: TGTGCCAGCAGCCCCCCCGGGGGGGCGTCCGGGGAGCTGTTTTTT
abundance: once; j_gene: TRBJ1-6; d_gene: TRBD1; len: 16; v_gene: TRBV5-6; CDR3aa: CASSQGQGLYNSPLHF; CDR3nt: TGTGCCAGCAGCCAAGGACAGGGACTTTATAATTCACCCCTCCACTTT
abundance: -; j_gene: TRBJ2-3; d_gene: -; len: 14; v_gene: TRBV10-1; CDR3aa: CASSPGTSTDTQYF; CDR3nt: TGCGCCAGCAGCCCTGGGACTAGCACAGATACGCAGTATTTT
abundance: -; j_gene: TRBJ1-2; d_gene: -; len: 14; v_gene: TRBV7-2; CDR3aa: CASSSSRVVDGYTF; CDR3nt: TGTGCCAGCAGCTCGTCCAGGGTAGTGGATGGCTACACCTTC
abundance: -; j_gene: TRBJ1-2; d_gene: -; len: 14; v_gene: TRBV7-9; CDR3aa: CASSSRTFNYGYTF; CDR3nt: TGTGCCAGCAGCTCCCGGACATTTAACTATGGCTACACCTTC
abundance: -; j_gene: TRBJ1-6; d_gene: -; len: 13; v_gene: TRBV6-6; CDR3aa: CASSVRVDSPLHF; CDR3nt: TGTGCCAGCAGTGTCCGGGTGGATTCACCCCTCCACTTT
abundance: -; j_gene: TRBJ2-7; d_gene: -; len: 12; v_gene: TRBV5-1; CDR3aa: CASSLDGYEQYF; CDR3nt: TGCGCCAGCAGCTTGGACGGCTACGAGCAGTACTTC
abundance: -; j_gene: TRBJ2-5; d_gene: TRBD2; len: 17; v_gene: TRBV9; CDR3aa: CASSGGLAGPTWETQYF; CDR3nt: TGTGCCAGCAGCGGCGGACTAGCGGGGCCGACCTGGGAGACCCAGTACTTC
abundance: -; j_gene: TRBJ2-7; d_gene: -; len: 11; v_gene: TRBV20-1; CDR3aa: CSARTPYEQYF; CDR3nt: TGCAGTGCGAGGACACCCTACGAGCAGTACTTC
abundance: -; j_gene: TRBJ1-1; d_gene: -; len: 14; v_gene: TRBV7-7; CDR3aa: CASPTLQVNTEAFF; CDR3nt: TGTGCCAGCCCCACTTTACAGGTAAACACTGAAGCTTTCTTT
abundance: -; j_gene: TRBJ2-5; d_gene: -; len: 12; v_gene: TRBV15; CDR3aa: CATSPSQETQYF; CDR3nt: TGTGCCACCAGCCCCAGCCAAGAGACCCAGTACTTC
abundance: -; j_gene: TRBJ1-4; d_gene: TRBD1; len: 23; v_gene: TRBV5-1; CDR3aa: CASSLDSRFAGGAEGATNEKLFF; CDR3nt: TGCGCCAGCAGCTTGGACTCTAGGTTCGCAGGGGGCGCGGAGGGGGCAACTAATGAAAAACTGTTTTTT
abundance: -; j_gene: TRBJ2-7; d_gene: -; len: 15; v_gene: TRBV19; CDR3aa: CASSIEGGFSYEQYF; CDR3nt: TGTGCCAGTAGTATAGAGGGGGGTTTTTCCTACGAGCAGTACTTC